A selection of T cell receptor beta chains follows, all from one sample in a study of CD8 T cells in ankylosing spondylitis. One entry per CDR3 protein results from TCRdb running MiXCR on the 5' RACE reads. This sample has around 300,000 distinct CDR3 sequences; around 15% occur once, and the top ten carry approximately 0.99%. The specimen sequenced was blood, either unsorted or a sorted T cell fraction (not recorded which). These receptors originate from a male donor with ankylosing spondylitis or in good health (not recorded which). The CDR3 runs from the conserved cysteine through the conserved F or W. The order of the fields is clone size, J gene, V gene, D gene, CDR3 protein, CDR3 DNA. A D gene is named only where the DNA matches it firmly. Expanded clones get a size class; other rows say once, few or many, or leave the size out.

clone_size: few; j_call: TRBJ2-7; v_call: TRBV6-5; d_call: NA; cdr3_aa: CASSYSKGPYEQYF; cdr3_nt: TGTGCCAGCAGTTACTCAAAGGGCCCCTACGAGCAGTACTTC
clone_size: NA; j_call: TRBJ2-7; v_call: TRBV6-1; d_call: TRBD1; cdr3_aa: CASSRDREGSYEQYF; cdr3_nt: TGTGCCAGCAGTCGCGACAGGGAAGGCTCCTACGAGCAGTACTTC
clone_size: few; j_call: TRBJ2-5; v_call: TRBV5-1; d_call: NA; cdr3_aa: CASSFEQETQYF; cdr3_nt: TGCGCCAGCAGCTTCGAGCAAGAGACCCAGTACTTC
clone_size: once; j_call: TRBJ1-2; v_call: TRBV29-1; d_call: NA; cdr3_aa: CSVETGRGGYTF; cdr3_nt: TGCAGCGTTGAGACGGGGAGAGGCGGCTACACCTTC
clone_size: many; j_call: TRBJ2-1; v_call: TRBV5-1; d_call: NA; cdr3_aa: CASSSELGQYNEQFF; cdr3_nt: TGCGCCAGCAGCTCGGAACTGGGCCAGTACAATGAGCAGTTCTTC
clone_size: NA; j_call: TRBJ2-2; v_call: TRBV29-1; d_call: NA; cdr3_aa: CGVAKVVGSGELFF; cdr3_nt: TGCGGCGTCGCGAAGGTGGTTGGATCCGGGGAGCTGTTTTTT
clone_size: few; j_call: TRBJ2-2; v_call: TRBV12-3/TRBV12-4; d_call: TRBD2; cdr3_aa: CASSSHIGGMSTGELFF; cdr3_nt: TGTGCCAGCAGTTCGCATATCGGGGGGATGAGCACCGGGGAGCTGTTTTTT
clone_size: NA; j_call: TRBJ2-3; v_call: TRBV2; d_call: NA; cdr3_aa: CASREEGLRTQYF; cdr3_nt: TGTGCCAGCAGAGAAGAGGGACTGAGGACGCAGTATTTT
clone_size: few; j_call: TRBJ2-3; v_call: TRBV12-3/TRBV12-4; d_call: NA; cdr3_aa: CASSRVPDTQYF; cdr3_nt: TGTGCCAGCAGCAGGGTACCAGATACGCAGTATTTT
clone_size: few; j_call: TRBJ2-7; v_call: TRBV7-2; d_call: NA; cdr3_aa: CASSLATGYSSYEQYF; cdr3_nt: TGTGCCAGCAGCTTAGCTACGGGGTACAGCTCCTACGAGCAGTACTTC
clone_size: many; j_call: TRBJ2-1; v_call: TRBV12-3/TRBV12-4; d_call: NA; cdr3_aa: CASSFGSGGYNEQFF; cdr3_nt: TGTGCCAGCAGTTTCGGGTCAGGGGGGTACAATGAGCAGTTCTTC
clone_size: few; j_call: TRBJ1-1; v_call: TRBV6-1; d_call: NA; cdr3_aa: CASQGAGWVTEAFF; cdr3_nt: TGTGCCAGCCAGGGTGCAGGTTGGGTCACTGAAGCTTTCTTT
clone_size: NA; j_call: TRBJ2-3; v_call: TRBV10-3; d_call: TRBD2; cdr3_aa: CAISESIGPSGRARNPDTQYF; cdr3_nt: TGTGCCATCAGTGAGTCGATCGGTCCCAGCGGGAGGGCTCGAAACCCAGATACGCAGTATTTT
clone_size: NA; j_call: TRBJ2-7; v_call: TRBV10-2; d_call: TRBD2; cdr3_aa: CASSGLPGLAGHEQYF; cdr3_nt: TGCGCCAGCAGCGGTCTGCCGGGACTAGCGGGCCACGAGCAGTACTTC
clone_size: once; j_call: TRBJ2-5; v_call: TRBV5-1; d_call: TRBD1; cdr3_aa: CASSSPGTVQETQYF; cdr3_nt: TGCGCCAGCAGCTCCCCCGGGACAGTACAAGAGACCCAGTACTTC
clone_size: many; j_call: TRBJ1-5; v_call: TRBV12-3/TRBV12-4; d_call: NA; cdr3_aa: CASSLASITRNQPQHF; cdr3_nt: TGTGCCAGCAGTTTAGCGAGTATAACCCGCAATCAGCCCCAGCATTTT
clone_size: NA; j_call: TRBJ1-1; v_call: TRBV14; d_call: NA; cdr3_aa: CASSRLGARTEAFF; cdr3_nt: TGTGCCAGCAGCAGACTGGGGGCCCGCACTGAAGCTTTCTTT
clone_size: NA; j_call: TRBJ2-7; v_call: TRBV10-3; d_call: TRBD2; cdr3_aa: CATALAAGGDEQYF; cdr3_nt: TGTGCCACCGCACTAGCGGCCGGGGGGGACGAGCAGTACTTC
clone_size: NA; j_call: TRBJ2-2; v_call: TRBV18; d_call: TRBD2; cdr3_aa: CASSPRGLDITGELFF; cdr3_nt: TGTGCCAGCTCACCACGAGGACTAGATATCACCGGGGAGCTGTTTTTT
clone_size: NA; j_call: TRBJ2-2; v_call: TRBV24-1; d_call: NA; cdr3_aa: CATSPGKNTGELFF; cdr3_nt: TGTGCCACCAGTCCAGGGAAGAACACCGGGGAGCTGTTTTTT
clone_size: NA; j_call: TRBJ1-4; v_call: TRBV5-1; d_call: NA; cdr3_aa: CASSLVAETNEKLFF; cdr3_nt: TGCGCCAGCAGCTTGGTGGCAGAAACTAATGAAAAACTGTTTTTT
clone_size: NA; j_call: TRBJ2-7; v_call: TRBV20-1; d_call: TRBD1; cdr3_aa: CSARDYGTGDLTLRF; cdr3_nt: TGCAGTGCTAGAGATTACGGGACAGGGGATTTGACGTTGCGGTTC
clone_size: few; j_call: TRBJ1-1; v_call: TRBV29-1; d_call: TRBD1; cdr3_aa: CSVGQGAKSAEAFF; cdr3_nt: TGCAGCGTTGGCCAGGGGGCTAAAAGCGCTGAAGCTTTCTTT
clone_size: few; j_call: TRBJ1-2; v_call: TRBV12-3/TRBV12-4; d_call: NA; cdr3_aa: CASSLAGTNYGYTF; cdr3_nt: TGTGCCAGCAGTTTAGCGGGGACCAACTATGGCTACACCTTC
clone_size: NA; j_call: TRBJ2-1; v_call: TRBV29-1; d_call: NA; cdr3_aa: CSVHRDYNEQFF; cdr3_nt: TGCAGCGTGCACCGGGACTACAATGAGCAGTTCTTC
clone_size: NA; j_call: TRBJ1-1; v_call: TRBV7-9; d_call: NA; cdr3_aa: CASSRLVGGLLNTEAFF; cdr3_nt: TGTGCCAGCAGCCGATTAGTTGGGGGCTTATTGAACACTGAAGCTTTCTTT
clone_size: once; j_call: TRBJ2-4; v_call: TRBV3-1; d_call: TRBD1; cdr3_aa: CASSQDAGGGNIQYF; cdr3_nt: TGTGCCAGCAGCCAAGATGCAGGGGGCGGAAACATTCAGTACTTC